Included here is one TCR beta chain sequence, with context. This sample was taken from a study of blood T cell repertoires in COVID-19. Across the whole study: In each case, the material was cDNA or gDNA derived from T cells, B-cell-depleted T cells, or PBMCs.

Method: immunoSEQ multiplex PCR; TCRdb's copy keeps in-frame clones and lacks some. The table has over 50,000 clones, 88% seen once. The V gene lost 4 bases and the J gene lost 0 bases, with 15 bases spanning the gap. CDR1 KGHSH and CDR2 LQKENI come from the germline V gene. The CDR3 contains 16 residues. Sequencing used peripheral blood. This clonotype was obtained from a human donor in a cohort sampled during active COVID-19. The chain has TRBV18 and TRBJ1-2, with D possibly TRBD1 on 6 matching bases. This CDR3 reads CASSLHDRYPNYGYTF. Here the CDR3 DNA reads TGTGCCAGCTCACTCCACGACAGGTATCCTAACTATGGCTACACCTTC.